A single T cell receptor beta chain is shown here with its context. The CDR3 is 17 residues long. Trimming at V came to 2 bases and at J to 3 bases, leaving 10 bases not matched to a gene. Germline values: CDR1 SGHDT, CDR2 YYEEEE. This specimen belongs to a study of blood T cell repertoires in COVID-19. Study overall: Acute-phase and convalescent COVID-19 samples originated in the United States, Italy and Spain. PBMCs, B-cell-depleted T cells, or T cells provided the cDNA or gDNA that made up the material.

Per the study methods: The authors estimated nucleated cell counts from reference gene primer amplification. Assay: immunoSEQ multiplex PCR; the TCRdb copy retains only in-frame clones and omits some. The V and J calls and clone size were taken over from that table, and D and trimming were inferred from the DNA. The table records 100,000 or so clones, approximately 87% of them present only once. The V and J genes are TRBV5-6 and TRBJ2-1; TRBD2 matches at 8 bases. The clonotype was recovered from a human donor in a cohort sampled during active COVID-19. Material: peripheral blood. The CDR3 region has the DNA TGTGCCAGCAGCTTTAGCTTAGCGGGGAAGAACTACAATGAGCAGTTCTTC. Encoded protein: CASSFSLAGKNYNEQFF.